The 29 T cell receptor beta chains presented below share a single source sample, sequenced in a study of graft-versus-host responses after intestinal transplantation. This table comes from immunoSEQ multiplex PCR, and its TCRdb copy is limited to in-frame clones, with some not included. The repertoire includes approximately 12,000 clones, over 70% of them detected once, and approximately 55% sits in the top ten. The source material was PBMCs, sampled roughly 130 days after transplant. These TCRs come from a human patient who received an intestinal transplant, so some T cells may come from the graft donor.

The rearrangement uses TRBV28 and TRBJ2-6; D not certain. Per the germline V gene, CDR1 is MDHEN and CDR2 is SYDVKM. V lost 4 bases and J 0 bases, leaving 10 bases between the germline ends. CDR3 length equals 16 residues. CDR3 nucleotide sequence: TGTGCCAGCAGTTCTCCTTACGCCTCTGGGGCCAACGTCCTGACTTTC. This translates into CASSSPYASGANVLTF.

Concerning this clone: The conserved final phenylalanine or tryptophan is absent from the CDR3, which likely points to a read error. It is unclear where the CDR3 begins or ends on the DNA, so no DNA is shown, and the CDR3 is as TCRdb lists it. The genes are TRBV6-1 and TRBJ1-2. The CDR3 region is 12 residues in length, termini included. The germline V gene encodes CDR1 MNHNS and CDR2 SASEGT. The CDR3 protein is CASSESSRPHLV.

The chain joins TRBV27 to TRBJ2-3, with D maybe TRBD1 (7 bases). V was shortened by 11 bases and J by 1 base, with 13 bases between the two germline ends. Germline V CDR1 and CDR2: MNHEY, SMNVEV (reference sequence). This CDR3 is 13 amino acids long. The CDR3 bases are TGTGCCCCGGGAGACAGGGGCACAGATACGCAGTATTTT. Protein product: CAPGDRGTDTQYF.

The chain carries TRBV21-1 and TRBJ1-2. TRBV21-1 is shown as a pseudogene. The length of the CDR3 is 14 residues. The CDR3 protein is CASSKRGRPYGYTF. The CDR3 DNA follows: TGTGCCAGCAGCAAACGTGGGCGGCCCTATGGCTACACCTTC.

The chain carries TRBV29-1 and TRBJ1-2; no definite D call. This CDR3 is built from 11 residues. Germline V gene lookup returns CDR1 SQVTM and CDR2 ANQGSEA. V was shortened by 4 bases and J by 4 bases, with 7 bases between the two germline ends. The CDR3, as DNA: TGCAGCGTTGTGGGAGGCTATGGCTACACCTTC. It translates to CSVVGGYGYTF.

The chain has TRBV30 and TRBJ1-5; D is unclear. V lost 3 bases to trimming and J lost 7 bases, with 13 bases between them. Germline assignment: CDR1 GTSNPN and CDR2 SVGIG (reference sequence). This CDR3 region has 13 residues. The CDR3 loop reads CAWRQNSGQPQHF. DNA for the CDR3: TGTGCCTGGAGGCAAAATTCGGGACAGCCCCAGCATTTT.

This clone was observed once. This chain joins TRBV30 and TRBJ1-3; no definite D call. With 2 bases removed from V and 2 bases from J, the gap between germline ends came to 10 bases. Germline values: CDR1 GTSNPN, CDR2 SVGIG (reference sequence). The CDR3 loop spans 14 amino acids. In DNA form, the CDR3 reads TGTGCCTGGAGTCCGGACGGAGCTGGAAACACCATATATTTT. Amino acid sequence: CAWSPDGAGNTIYF.

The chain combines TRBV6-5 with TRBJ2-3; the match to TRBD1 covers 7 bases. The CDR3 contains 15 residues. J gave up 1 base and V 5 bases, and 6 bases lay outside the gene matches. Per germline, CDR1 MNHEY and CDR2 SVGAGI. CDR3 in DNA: TGTGCCAGCAGTACAGGGGAAGGGGGCACAGATACGCAGTATTTT. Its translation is CASSTGEGGTDTQYF.

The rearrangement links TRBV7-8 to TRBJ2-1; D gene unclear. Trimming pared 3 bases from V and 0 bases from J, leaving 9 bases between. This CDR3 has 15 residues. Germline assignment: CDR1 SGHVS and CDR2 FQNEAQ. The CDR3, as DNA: TGTGCCAGCAGCTTTAGGGCAAGCTCCTACAATGAGCAGTTCTTC. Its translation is CASSFRASSYNEQFF.

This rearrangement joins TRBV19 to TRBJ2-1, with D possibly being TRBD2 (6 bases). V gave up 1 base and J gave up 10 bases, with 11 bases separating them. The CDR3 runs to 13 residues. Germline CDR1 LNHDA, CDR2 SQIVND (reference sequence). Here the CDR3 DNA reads TGTGCCAGTAGTATAGGTGGCCGGGGGGAGCAGTTCTTC. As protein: CASSIGGRGEQFF.

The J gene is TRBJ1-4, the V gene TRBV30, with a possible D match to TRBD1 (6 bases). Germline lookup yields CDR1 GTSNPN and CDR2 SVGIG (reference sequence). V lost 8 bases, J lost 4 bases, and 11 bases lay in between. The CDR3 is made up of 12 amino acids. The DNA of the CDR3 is TGTGCCAGCCAGGACAGTAATGAAAAACTGTTTTTT. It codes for CASQDSNEKLFF.

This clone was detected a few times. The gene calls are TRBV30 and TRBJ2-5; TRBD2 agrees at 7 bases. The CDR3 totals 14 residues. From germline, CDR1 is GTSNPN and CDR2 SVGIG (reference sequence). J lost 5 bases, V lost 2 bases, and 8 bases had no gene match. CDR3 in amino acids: CAWSRGGRYETQYF. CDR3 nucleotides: TGTGCCTGGAGTAGGGGCGGGAGATACGAGACCCAGTACTTC.

CDR3 DNA: TGTGCCAGCAGTGACCTCGGACAGATTAACACTGAAGCTTTCTTT. Translating it yields CASSDLGQINTEAFF. V and J are TRBV6-1 and TRBJ1-1; the D gene is possibly TRBD1 (6 bases). Trimming cost V 3 bases and J 2 bases, with 13 bases left between them. The CDR3 contains 15 residues. Germline V gives CDR1 MNHNS, CDR2 SASEGT.

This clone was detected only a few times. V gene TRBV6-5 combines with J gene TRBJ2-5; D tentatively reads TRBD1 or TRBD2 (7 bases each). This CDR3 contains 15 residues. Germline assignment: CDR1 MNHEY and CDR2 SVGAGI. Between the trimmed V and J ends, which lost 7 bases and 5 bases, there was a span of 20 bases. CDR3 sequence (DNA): TGTGCCAGCATCGCCCAGGGGGGGGGTATGGAGACCCAGTACTTC. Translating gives CASIAQGGGMETQYF.

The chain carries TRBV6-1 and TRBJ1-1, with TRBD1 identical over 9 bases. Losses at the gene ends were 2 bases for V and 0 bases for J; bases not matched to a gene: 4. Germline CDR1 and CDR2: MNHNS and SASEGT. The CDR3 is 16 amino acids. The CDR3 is CASSELQGAMNTEAFF. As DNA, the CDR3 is TGTGCCAGCAGTGAATTACAGGGGGCTATGAACACTGAAGCTTTCTTT.

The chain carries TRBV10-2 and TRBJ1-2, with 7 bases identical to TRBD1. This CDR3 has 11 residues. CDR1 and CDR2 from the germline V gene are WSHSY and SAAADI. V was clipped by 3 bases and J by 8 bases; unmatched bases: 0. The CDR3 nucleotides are TGCGCCAGCAGTGAAGGGGGCGGCTACACCTTC. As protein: CASSEGGGYTF.

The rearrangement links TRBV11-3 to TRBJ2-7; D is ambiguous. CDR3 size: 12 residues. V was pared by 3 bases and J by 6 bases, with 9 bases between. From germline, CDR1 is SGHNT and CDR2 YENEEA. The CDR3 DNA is TGTGCCAGCAGCTTCCCGCAGGCCGAGCAGTACTTC. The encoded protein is CASSFPQAEQYF.

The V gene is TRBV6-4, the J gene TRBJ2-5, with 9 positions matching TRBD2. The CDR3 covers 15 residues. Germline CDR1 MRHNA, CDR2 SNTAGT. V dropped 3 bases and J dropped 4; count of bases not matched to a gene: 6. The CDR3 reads CASSEVAGEGETQYF. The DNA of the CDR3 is TGTGCCAGCAGTGAAGTAGCGGGAGAGGGAGAGACCCAGTACTTC.

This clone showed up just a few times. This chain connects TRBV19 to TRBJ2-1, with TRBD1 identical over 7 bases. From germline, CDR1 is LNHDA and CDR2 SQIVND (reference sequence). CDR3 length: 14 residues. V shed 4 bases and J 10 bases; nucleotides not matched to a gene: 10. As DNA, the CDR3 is TGTGCCAGTAGTACCAGACAGGGTCAAGTGGAGCAGTTCTTC. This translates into CASSTRQGQVEQFF.

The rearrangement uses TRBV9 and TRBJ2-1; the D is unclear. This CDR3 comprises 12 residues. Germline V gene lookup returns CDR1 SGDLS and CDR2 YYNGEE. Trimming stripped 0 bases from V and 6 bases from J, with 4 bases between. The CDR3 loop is CASSVDFNEQFF. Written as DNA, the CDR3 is TGTGCCAGCAGCGTAGACTTCAATGAGCAGTTCTTC.

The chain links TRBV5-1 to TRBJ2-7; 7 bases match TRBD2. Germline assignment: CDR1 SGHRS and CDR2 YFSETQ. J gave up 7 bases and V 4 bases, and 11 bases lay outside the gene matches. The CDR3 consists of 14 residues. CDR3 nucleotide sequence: TGCGCCAGCAGCCGGGCCGTGGATAGCGGGGAGCAGTACTTC. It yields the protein CASSRAVDSGEQYF. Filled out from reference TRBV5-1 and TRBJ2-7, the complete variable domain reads KAGVTQTPRYLIKTRGQQVTLSCSPISGHRSVSWYQQTPGQGLQFLFEYFSETQRNKGNFPGRFSGRQFSNSRSEMNVSTLELGDSALYLCASSRAVDSGEQYFGPGTRLTVT.

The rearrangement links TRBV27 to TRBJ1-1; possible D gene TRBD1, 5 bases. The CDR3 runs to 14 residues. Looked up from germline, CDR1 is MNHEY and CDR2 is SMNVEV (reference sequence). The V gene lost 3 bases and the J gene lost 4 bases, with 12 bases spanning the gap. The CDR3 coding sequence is TGTGCCAGCAGTTTGGCAGGGCGGGGCACTGAAGCTTTCTTT. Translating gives CASSLAGRGTEAFF.

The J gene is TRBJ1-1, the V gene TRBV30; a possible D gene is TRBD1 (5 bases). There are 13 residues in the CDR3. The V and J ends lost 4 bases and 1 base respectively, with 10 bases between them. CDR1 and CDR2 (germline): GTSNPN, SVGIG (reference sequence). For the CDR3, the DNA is TGTGCCTGGACCAAGACAGCGAACACTGAAGCTTTCTTT. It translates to CAWTKTANTEAFF.

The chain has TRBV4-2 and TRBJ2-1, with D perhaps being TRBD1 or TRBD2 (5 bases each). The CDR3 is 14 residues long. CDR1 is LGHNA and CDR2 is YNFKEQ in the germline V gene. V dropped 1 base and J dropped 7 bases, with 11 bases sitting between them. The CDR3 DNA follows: TGTGCCAGCAGCCAAGTGGGGGTGCGAAATGAGCAGTTCTTC. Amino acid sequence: CASSQVGVRNEQFF.

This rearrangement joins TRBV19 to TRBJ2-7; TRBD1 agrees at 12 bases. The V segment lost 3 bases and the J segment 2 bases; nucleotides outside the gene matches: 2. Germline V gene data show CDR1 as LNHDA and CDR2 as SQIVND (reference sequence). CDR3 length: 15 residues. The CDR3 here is CASSMGTGGTYEQYF. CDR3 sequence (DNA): TGTGCCAGTAGTATGGGGACAGGGGGCACCTACGAGCAGTACTTC.

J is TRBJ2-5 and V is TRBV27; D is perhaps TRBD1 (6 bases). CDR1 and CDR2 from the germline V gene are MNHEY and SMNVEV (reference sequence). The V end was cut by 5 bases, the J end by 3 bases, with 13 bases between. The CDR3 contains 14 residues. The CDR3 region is CASSPRQDEETQYF. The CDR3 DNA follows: TGTGCCAGCAGTCCCAGACAGGACGAAGAGACCCAGTACTTC.

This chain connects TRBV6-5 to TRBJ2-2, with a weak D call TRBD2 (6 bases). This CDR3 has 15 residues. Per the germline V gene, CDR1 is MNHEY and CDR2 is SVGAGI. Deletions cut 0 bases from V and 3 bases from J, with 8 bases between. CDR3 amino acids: CASSYSWRDTGELFF. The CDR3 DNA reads TGTGCCAGCAGTTACTCATGGAGGGACACCGGGGAGCTGTTTTTT.

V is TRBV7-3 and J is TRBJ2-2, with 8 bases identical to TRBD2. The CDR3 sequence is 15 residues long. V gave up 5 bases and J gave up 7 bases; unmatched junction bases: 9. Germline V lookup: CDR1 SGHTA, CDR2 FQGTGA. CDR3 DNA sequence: TGTGCCAGCAGCACCGAGCGGGAGTGGGTCGGGGAGCTGTTTTTT. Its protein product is CASSTEREWVGELFF.

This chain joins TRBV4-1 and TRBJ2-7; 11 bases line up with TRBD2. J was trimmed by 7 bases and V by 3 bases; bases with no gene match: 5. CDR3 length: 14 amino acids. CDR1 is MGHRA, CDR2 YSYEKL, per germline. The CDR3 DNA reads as TGCGCCAGCAGCCAGGATAGACTAGCGGGGGAGCAGTACTTC. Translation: CASSQDRLAGEQYF.